This TCR beta chain was observed in a study of T cell responses to AZD1222 COVID-19 vaccine. This clone appeared once. The CDR3 consists of 14 residues. The V gene lost 0 bases and the J gene lost 1 base, with 6 bases spanning the gap. Germline assignment: CDR1 LGHDT and CDR2 YNNKEL (reference sequence). Assay used: immunoSEQ multiplex PCR; TCRdb lists only in-frame clones, some missing. The data show 50,000 to 70,000 clones, more than 70% seen once. This clonotype was sampled from an adult in good health. The chain has TRBV3-1 (or the pseudogene TRBV3-2) and TRBJ1-1; no clear D. The source material was peripheral blood, sampled on day 0 of MenACWY control vaccination. Here the CDR3 DNA reads TGTGCCAGCAGCCAAGACACCAAGAACACTGAAGCTTTCTTT. It codes for CASSQDTKNTEAFF.